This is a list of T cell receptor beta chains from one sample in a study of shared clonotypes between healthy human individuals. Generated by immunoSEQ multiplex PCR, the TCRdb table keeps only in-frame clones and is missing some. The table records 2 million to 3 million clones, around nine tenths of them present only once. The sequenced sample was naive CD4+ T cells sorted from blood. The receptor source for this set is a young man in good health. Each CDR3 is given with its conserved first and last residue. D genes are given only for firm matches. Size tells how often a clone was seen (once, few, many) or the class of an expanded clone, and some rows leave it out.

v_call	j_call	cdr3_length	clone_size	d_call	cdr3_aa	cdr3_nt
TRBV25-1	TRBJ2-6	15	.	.	CASSELGSGANVLTF	TGTGCCAGCAGTGAATTAGGTTCTGGGGCCAACGTCCTGACTTTC
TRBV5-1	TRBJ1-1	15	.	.	CASSLGWALNTEAFF	TGCGCCAGCAGCTTGGGGTGGGCCTTGAACACTGAAGCTTTCTTT
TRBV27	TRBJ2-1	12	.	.	CASSTTLNEQFF	TGTGCCAGCAGTACAACTTTGAATGAGCAGTTCTTC
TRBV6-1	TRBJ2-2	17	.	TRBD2	CASSEIVSGRATGELFF	TGTGCCAGCAGTGAAATTGTTAGCGGGAGGGCCACCGGGGAGCTGTTTTTT
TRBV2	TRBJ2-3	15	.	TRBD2	CASQLAGVSTDTQYF	TGTGCCAGCCAATTAGCGGGAGTCAGCACAGATACGCAGTATTTT
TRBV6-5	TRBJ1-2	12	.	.	CASTSTTYGYTF	TGTGCCAGCACTTCTACCACGTATGGCTACACCTTC
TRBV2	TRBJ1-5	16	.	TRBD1	CASSQGGRGSNQPQHF	TGTGCCAGCAGCCAAGGGGGCAGGGGGAGCAATCAGCCCCAGCATTTT
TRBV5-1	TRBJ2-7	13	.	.	CASSVGLAYEQYF	TGCGCCAGCAGCGTGGGACTTGCCTACGAGCAGTACTTC
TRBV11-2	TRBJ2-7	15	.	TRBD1	CASSRDRGVSYEQYF	TGTGCCAGCAGCCGGGACAGGGGAGTCTCCTACGAGCAGTACTTC
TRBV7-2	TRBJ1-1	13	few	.	CASSLRWGTEAFF	TGTGCCAGCAGCTTACGATGGGGGACTGAAGCTTTCTTT
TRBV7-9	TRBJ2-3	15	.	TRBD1	CASSALGTGDHTQYF	TGTGCCAGCAGCGCCTTAGGGACAGGGGACCATACGCAGTATTTT
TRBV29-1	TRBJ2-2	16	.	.	CSPDFLRAAHTGELFF	TGCAGCCCTGATTTCCTCAGGGCGGCGCACACCGGGGAGCTGTTTTTT
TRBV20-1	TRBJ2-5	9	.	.	CSAGETQYF	TGCAGTGCTGGAGAGACCCAGTACTTC
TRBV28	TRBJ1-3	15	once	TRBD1	CASSSTGGSGNTIYF	TGTGCCAGCAGTTCAACAGGGGGCTCTGGAAACACCATATATTTT